Listed below are T cell receptor beta chains from one sample, sequenced in a study of T cells in Graves' hyperthyroidism and ophthalmopathy. In TCRdb, the multiplex PCR reads were re-called with MiXCR into one record per CDR3 protein. The sample lists about 640,000 distinct CDR3 sequences, 20% to 25% occurring once. The sample was blood. Receptors originate from a man aged 25 to 40 with Graves' ophthalmopathy. The CDR3 runs from the conserved cysteine through the conserved F or W. The D gene is left open where the match is weak. Only some rows state a clone size, as once, few, many or a class for expanded clones.

clone_size: -; cdr3_length: 14; d_call: -; v_call: TRBV28; j_call: TRBJ1-5; cdr3_aa: CASRTPLGGQPQHF; cdr3_nt: TGTGCCAGCAGGACTCCTCTGGGGGGACAGCCCCAGCATTTT
clone_size: few; cdr3_length: 15; d_call: TRBD2; v_call: TRBV5-1; j_call: TRBJ2-2; cdr3_aa: CASRRGNELTGELFF; cdr3_nt: TGCGCCAGCAGGCGGGGGAACGAGTTGACCGGGGAGCTGTTTTTT
clone_size: -; cdr3_length: 14; d_call: -; v_call: TRBV20-1; j_call: TRBJ1-4; cdr3_aa: CSAGTLKGNEILFF; cdr3_nt: TGCAGTGCTGGAACCTTGAAAGGGAACGAAATACTGTTTTTT
clone_size: many; cdr3_length: 15; d_call: -; v_call: TRBV7-2; j_call: TRBJ2-7; cdr3_aa: CASSSETGFSYEQYF; cdr3_nt: TGTGCCAGCAGCTCCGAAACCGGGTTCTCCTACGAGCAGTACTTC
clone_size: -; cdr3_length: 14; d_call: -; v_call: TRBV5-6; j_call: TRBJ2-7; cdr3_aa: CASSLTGEGDEQYF; cdr3_nt: TGTGCCAGCAGCTTAACAGGGGAGGGGGACGAGCAGTACTTC
clone_size: -; cdr3_length: 13; d_call: TRBD1; v_call: TRBV10-2; j_call: TRBJ1-1; cdr3_aa: CASRGTGAQWAFF; cdr3_nt: TGCGCCAGCAGGGGGACAGGGGCACAATGGGCTTTCTTT
clone_size: -; cdr3_length: 15; d_call: TRBD2; v_call: TRBV30; j_call: TRBJ2-2; cdr3_aa: CAWRVRGVNTGELFF; cdr3_nt: TGTGCCTGGAGGGTCCGGGGGGTGAACACCGGGGAGCTGTTTTTT
clone_size: many; cdr3_length: 14; d_call: -; v_call: TRBV11-2; j_call: TRBJ1-1; cdr3_aa: CASSLLGGLSEAFF; cdr3_nt: TGTGCCAGCAGCTTACTGGGGGGATTGTCTGAAGCTTTCTTT
clone_size: -; cdr3_length: 14; d_call: -; v_call: TRBV7-2; j_call: TRBJ1-3; cdr3_aa: CASSPSASGNTIYF; cdr3_nt: TGTGCCAGCAGCCCGAGTGCCTCTGGAAACACCATATATTTT
clone_size: few; cdr3_length: 15; d_call: TRBD1; v_call: TRBV19; j_call: TRBJ1-5; cdr3_aa: CASSISTGVNQPQHF; cdr3_nt: TGTGCCAGTAGTATCTCGACAGGGGTAAATCAGCCCCAGCATTTT
clone_size: few; cdr3_length: 14; d_call: -; v_call: TRBV5-1; j_call: TRBJ2-7; cdr3_aa: CASSLGGSLDEQYF; cdr3_nt: TGCGCCAGCAGCTTGGGTGGGAGCCTGGACGAGCAGTACTTC
clone_size: -; cdr3_length: 14; d_call: -; v_call: TRBV20-1; j_call: TRBJ1-3; cdr3_aa: CSAWRSSSGNTIYF; cdr3_nt: TGCAGTGCCTGGAGATCGAGTTCTGGAAACACCATATATTTT
clone_size: once; cdr3_length: 16; d_call: -; v_call: TRBV19; j_call: TRBJ1-6; cdr3_aa: CASSVRWDGHNSPLHF; cdr3_nt: TGTGCCAGTAGTGTCCGCTGGGACGGCCACAATTCACCCCTCCACTTT
clone_size: many; cdr3_length: 15; d_call: TRBD1; v_call: TRBV20-1; j_call: TRBJ2-7; cdr3_aa: CSARDGAGGSHEQYF; cdr3_nt: TGCAGTGCTAGAGATGGGGCAGGGGGAAGCCACGAGCAGTACTTC
clone_size: -; cdr3_length: 16; d_call: TRBD1; v_call: TRBV5-1; j_call: TRBJ2-2; cdr3_aa: CASSLEGQGISGELFF; cdr3_nt: TGCGCCAGCAGCTTGGAGGGACAGGGTATCTCCGGGGAGCTGTTTTTT
clone_size: -; cdr3_length: 14; d_call: -; v_call: TRBV6-1; j_call: TRBJ1-5; cdr3_aa: CASSEMTVVQPQHF; cdr3_nt: TGTGCCAGCAGTGAAATGACGGTCGTTCAGCCCCAGCATTTT
clone_size: few; cdr3_length: 12; d_call: -; v_call: TRBV6-1; j_call: TRBJ2-2; cdr3_aa: CASSYPNGELFF; cdr3_nt: TGTGCCAGCAGTTATCCAAACGGGGAGCTGTTTTTT
clone_size: -; cdr3_length: 16; d_call: TRBD2; v_call: TRBV7-9; j_call: TRBJ2-3; cdr3_aa: CASSPLPGLATDTQYF; cdr3_nt: TGTGCCAGCAGCCCACTCCCGGGACTAGCGACAGATACGCAGTATTTT
clone_size: -; cdr3_length: 14; d_call: -; v_call: TRBV27; j_call: TRBJ2-5; cdr3_aa: CAGSLSPGMETQYF; cdr3_nt: TGTGCCGGCAGTCTCAGCCCAGGGATGGAGACCCAGTACTTC
clone_size: many; cdr3_length: 18; d_call: -; v_call: TRBV12-3/TRBV12-4; j_call: TRBJ2-3; cdr3_aa: CASSVREEVRLFTDTQYF; cdr3_nt: TGTGCCAGCAGTGTTAGGGAAGAAGTCCGTCTGTTCACAGATACGCAGTATTTT
clone_size: -; cdr3_length: 14; d_call: -; v_call: TRBV2; j_call: TRBJ1-5; cdr3_aa: CASARGSLNQPQHF; cdr3_nt: TGTGCCAGTGCCCGTGGGTCCTTGAATCAGCCCCAGCATTTT
clone_size: many; cdr3_length: 15; d_call: -; v_call: TRBV2; j_call: TRBJ1-5; cdr3_aa: CASRLGSGRSQPQHF; cdr3_nt: TGTGCCAGCAGGCTCGGATCCGGTCGGAGTCAGCCCCAGCATTTT
clone_size: many; cdr3_length: 13; d_call: -; v_call: TRBV11-2; j_call: TRBJ2-1; cdr3_aa: CASSSDLRNEQFF; cdr3_nt: TGTGCCAGCAGCTCGGACCTCCGCAATGAGCAGTTCTTC
clone_size: many; cdr3_length: 17; d_call: TRBD1; v_call: TRBV11-2; j_call: TRBJ2-2; cdr3_aa: CASSLKPGGKGTGELFF; cdr3_nt: TGTGCCAGCAGCTTAAAACCAGGGGGAAAGGGCACCGGGGAGCTGTTTTTT
clone_size: -; cdr3_length: 12; d_call: -; v_call: TRBV20-1; j_call: TRBJ1-1; cdr3_aa: CSARGDITEAFF; cdr3_nt: TGCAGTGCTAGAGGGGACATCACTGAAGCTTTCTTT
clone_size: few; cdr3_length: 14; d_call: -; v_call: TRBV27; j_call: TRBJ1-5; cdr3_aa: CASSQTDSNQPQHF; cdr3_nt: TGTGCCAGCAGTCAGACAGATAGCAATCAGCCCCAGCATTTT
clone_size: many; cdr3_length: 16; d_call: -; v_call: TRBV7-9; j_call: TRBJ2-2; cdr3_aa: CASSLVGATNTGELFF; cdr3_nt: TGTGCCAGCAGCTTAGTCGGTGCAACGAACACCGGGGAGCTGTTTTTT
clone_size: few; cdr3_length: 14; d_call: -; v_call: TRBV6-1; j_call: TRBJ1-5; cdr3_aa: CASSESIPPQPQHF; cdr3_nt: TGTGCCAGCAGTGAAAGCATCCCCCCTCAGCCCCAGCATTTT
clone_size: few; cdr3_length: 18; d_call: TRBD1; v_call: TRBV5-1; j_call: TRBJ2-1; cdr3_aa: CASSLGWTGGRSYNEQFF; cdr3_nt: TGCGCCAGCAGCTTAGGCTGGACAGGGGGAAGATCCTACAATGAGCAGTTCTTC
clone_size: few; cdr3_length: 18; d_call: TRBD2; v_call: TRBV6-2/TRBV6-3; j_call: TRBJ2-1; cdr3_aa: CASSHPGTSGTSYNEQFF; cdr3_nt: TGTGCCAGCAGTCACCCGGGGACTAGCGGGACCTCCTACAATGAGCAGTTCTTC
clone_size: -; cdr3_length: 22; d_call: -; v_call: TRBV7-2; j_call: TRBJ2-7; cdr3_aa: CASSFYICSASSLASSSYEQYF; cdr3_nt: -
clone_size: -; cdr3_length: 13; d_call: -; v_call: TRBV4-1; j_call: TRBJ1-2; cdr3_aa: CASSQDRSSGYTF; cdr3_nt: TGCGCCAGCAGCCAAGATAGGAGTAGTGGCTACACCTTC
clone_size: many; cdr3_length: 13; d_call: -; v_call: TRBV13; j_call: TRBJ2-1; cdr3_aa: CASSLAGLDEQFF; cdr3_nt: TGTGCCAGCAGCTTAGCCGGTCTCGATGAGCAGTTCTTC
clone_size: few; cdr3_length: 14; d_call: -; v_call: TRBV2; j_call: TRBJ2-5; cdr3_aa: CASSDHLGQETQYF; cdr3_nt: TGTGCCAGCAGTGACCACCTAGGGCAAGAGACCCAGTACTTC
clone_size: -; cdr3_length: 13; d_call: TRBD2; v_call: TRBV29-1; j_call: TRBJ2-1; cdr3_aa: CSVISGSVNEQFF; cdr3_nt: TGCAGCGTTATTAGCGGGAGTGTCAATGAGCAGTTCTTC
clone_size: -; cdr3_length: 14; d_call: -; v_call: TRBV18; j_call: TRBJ1-2; cdr3_aa: CASSQGSLGYGYTF; cdr3_nt: TGTGCCAGCTCACAAGGAAGTTTGGGCTATGGCTACACCTTC
clone_size: many; cdr3_length: 12; d_call: -; v_call: TRBV30; j_call: TRBJ1-1; cdr3_aa: CAWSPSTYEAFF; cdr3_nt: TGTGCCTGGAGTCCGTCGACGTACGAAGCTTTCTTT
clone_size: -; cdr3_length: 18; d_call: TRBD2; v_call: TRBV24-1; j_call: TRBJ2-3; cdr3_aa: CATSDPGASGRGTDTQYF; cdr3_nt: TGTGCCACCAGTGATCCCGGGGCTAGCGGGAGGGGCACAGATACGCAGTATTTT
clone_size: few; cdr3_length: 15; d_call: -; v_call: TRBV5-4; j_call: TRBJ2-5; cdr3_aa: CASSPKGDRQETQYF; cdr3_nt: TGTGCCAGCAGCCCGAAAGGGGACCGCCAAGAGACCCAGTACTTC
clone_size: -; cdr3_length: 14; d_call: -; v_call: TRBV29-1; j_call: TRBJ2-5; cdr3_aa: CSVEDPELQETQYF; cdr3_nt: TGCAGCGTTGAAGATCCGGAACTCCAAGAGACCCAGTACTTC
clone_size: -; cdr3_length: 13; d_call: TRBD2; v_call: TRBV27; j_call: TRBJ2-7; cdr3_aa: CASKAGGLFEQYF; cdr3_nt: TGTGCCAGCAAGGCGGGAGGGCTTTTCGAGCAGTACTTC
clone_size: few; cdr3_length: 15; d_call: TRBD1; v_call: TRBV2; j_call: TRBJ2-1; cdr3_aa: CASSADRANYNEQFF; cdr3_nt: TGTGCCAGCAGTGCCGACAGGGCGAACTACAATGAGCAGTTCTTC
clone_size: many; cdr3_length: 14; d_call: -; v_call: TRBV7-2; j_call: TRBJ1-1; cdr3_aa: CASSLAVGGTEAFF; cdr3_nt: TGTGCCAGCAGCTTAGCGGTGGGGGGCACTGAAGCTTTCTTT
clone_size: few; cdr3_length: 15; d_call: -; v_call: TRBV5-6; j_call: TRBJ2-7; cdr3_aa: CASSLLQILSYEQYF; cdr3_nt: TGTGCCAGCAGCTTGCTCCAGATCCTTTCATACGAGCAGTACTTC
clone_size: -; cdr3_length: 17; d_call: TRBD2; v_call: TRBV6-2/TRBV6-3; j_call: TRBJ2-3; cdr3_aa: CASSRTGLAGGGEAQYF; cdr3_nt: TGTGCCAGCAGTCGGACGGGACTAGCGGGAGGAGGGGAAGCGCAGTATTTT
clone_size: -; cdr3_length: 14; d_call: -; v_call: TRBV28; j_call: TRBJ2-5; cdr3_aa: CASSGLRAAETQYF; cdr3_nt: TGTGCCAGCAGCGGACTCCGGGCCGCAGAGACCCAGTACTTC
clone_size: many; cdr3_length: 15; d_call: -; v_call: TRBV9; j_call: TRBJ1-2; cdr3_aa: CASSVAENAAYGYTF; cdr3_nt: TGTGCCAGCAGCGTAGCTGAGAACGCGGCCTATGGCTACACCTTC
clone_size: many; cdr3_length: 13; d_call: -; v_call: TRBV3-1; j_call: TRBJ1-1; cdr3_aa: CASSPPGDPRAFF; cdr3_nt: TGTGCCAGCAGCCCCCCTGGGGACCCTCGAGCTTTCTTT
clone_size: few; cdr3_length: 12; d_call: -; v_call: TRBV28; j_call: TRBJ1-2; cdr3_aa: CAGQQANYGYTF; cdr3_nt: TGTGCCGGACAACAGGCGAACTATGGCTACACCTTC
clone_size: -; cdr3_length: 14; d_call: -; v_call: TRBV20-1; j_call: TRBJ1-4; cdr3_aa: CSASTPGVAEKLFF; cdr3_nt: TGCAGTGCCAGCACACCCGGGGTAGCCGAAAAACTGTTTTTT
clone_size: -; cdr3_length: 14; d_call: -; v_call: TRBV27; j_call: TRBJ2-5; cdr3_aa: CASSSGTDQETQYF; cdr3_nt: TGTGCCAGCAGTTCCGGGACTGATCAAGAGACCCAGTACTTC
clone_size: -; cdr3_length: 14; d_call: TRBD2; v_call: TRBV6-5; j_call: TRBJ2-7; cdr3_aa: CASSYGSSGSEQYF; cdr3_nt: TGTGCCAGCAGTTACGGTTCTAGCGGGAGCGAGCAGTACTTC
clone_size: few; cdr3_length: 16; d_call: -; v_call: TRBV28; j_call: TRBJ2-3; cdr3_aa: CASSLYPYTSTDTQYF; cdr3_nt: TGTGCCAGCAGTTTATACCCCTACACAAGCACAGATACGCAGTATTTT
clone_size: many; cdr3_length: 15; d_call: -; v_call: TRBV28; j_call: TRBJ1-5; cdr3_aa: CASRIGQLRNQPQHF; cdr3_nt: TGTGCCAGCAGGATTGGACAGCTGCGCAATCAGCCCCAGCATTTT
clone_size: many; cdr3_length: 15; d_call: TRBD1; v_call: TRBV5-1; j_call: TRBJ2-3; cdr3_aa: CASSWRQGLSDTQYF; cdr3_nt: TGCGCCAGCAGCTGGAGACAGGGTCTCTCAGATACGCAGTATTTT
clone_size: -; cdr3_length: 12; d_call: TRBD2; v_call: TRBV28; j_call: TRBJ2-7; cdr3_aa: CASRLAGYEQYF; cdr3_nt: TGTGCCAGTCGACTAGCGGGCTACGAGCAGTACTTC
clone_size: -; cdr3_length: 18; d_call: TRBD2; v_call: TRBV27; j_call: TRBJ2-1; cdr3_aa: CASKPGLAGLSSYNEQFF; cdr3_nt: TGTGCCAGCAAACCGGGACTAGCGGGACTGAGCTCCTACAATGAGCAGTTCTTC